These T cell receptor beta chains were read from a single sample in a study of read filtering for tumor transcriptome and immune sequencing. A single record per CDR3 protein comes from TCRdb applying MiXCR to the reads. The data show over 40,000 distinct CDR3 sequences, 9.5% to 15% seen once. The specimen sequenced was a population of CD138-negative cells sorted from bone marrow. Every receptor here comes from a donor aged 40 or over with multiple myeloma. Both conserved end residues are trimmed from each CDR3. D genes are given only for firm matches. Clone size is stated in some rows and not others, as once, few, many or a class when expanded.

V gene,D gene,clone size,J gene,CDR3 protein
TRBV11-2,TRBD2,many,TRBJ2-7,ASSSLAESSYEQY
TRBV6-2/TRBV6-3,.,many,TRBJ2-1,ASRRDLGFV
TRBV11-2,TRBD2,many,TRBJ2-1,ASSLMTGTSGYNEQF
TRBV7-9,.,.,TRBJ2-1,ACGSGTNSYNEQF
TRBV5-1,.,many,TRBJ1-6,ASSTTGGNSPLH
TRBV19,TRBD2,many,TRBJ2-4,ASSGEREDPKNIQY
TRBV27,TRBD1,many,TRBJ1-1,ASSFTGVVNTEAF
TRBV28,.,many,TRBJ2-6,ASRPSLPGANVLT
TRBV4-2,TRBD2,many,TRBJ2-1,ASSQEGTGRGSKF
TRBV28,.,many,TRBJ1-4,ASLNSGQTNEKLF
TRBV2,TRBD1,many,TRBJ1-1,ASKAGTVNTEAF
TRBV4-1,.,many,TRBJ1-5,ASSQEISGNQPQH
TRBV2,.,medium-sized,TRBJ2-1,ASWDRGLSNEQF
TRBV5-1,TRBD2,many,TRBJ2-3,ASSLTGTSGQNTQY
TRBV2,.,many,TRBJ2-7,ASSEAGLGSEQY
TRBV20-1,.,many,TRBJ1-1,SARAGNTEAF
TRBV7-9,.,many,TRBJ2-2,ASSYSGAGELF
TRBV7-3,.,.,TRBJ1-1,ASSVERDTAAF
TRBV7-6,TRBD1,many,TRBJ1-5,ASSRDRGRGQPQH
TRBV7-3,TRBD2,.,TRBJ2-3,ASRGTSGSTDTQY
TRBV5-1,.,many,TRBJ1-1,ASSPRGTAGNTEAF
TRBV18,TRBD1,.,TRBJ2-3,ASSPTGGVADTQY
TRBV18,.,many,TRBJ2-1,ASSPPGYSNEQF
TRBV7-9,.,many,TRBJ1-1,ASSSMGLTEAF
TRBV7-2,.,.,TRBJ2-3,ASSLDMGEDTDTRY
TRBV29-1,.,many,TRBJ2-5,SPWYQETQY
TRBV3-1,.,many,TRBJ1-2,ASSLGPSTYGYT
TRBV27,TRBD2,.,TRBJ2-1,ASSFLEVGLAGNEQF
TRBV19,TRBD2,many,TRBJ2-1,ASSPLRMREFYNEQF
TRBV30,.,many,TRBJ1-1,AWSGLNTEAF
TRBV18,.,many,TRBJ2-5,ASSPRDNVYQETQY
TRBV6-2/TRBV6-3,.,many,TRBJ2-7,ASSPQKAYEQY
TRBV6-2/TRBV6-3,.,many,TRBJ1-3,ASSYSRQGEVGNTIY
TRBV20-1,.,few,TRBJ2-6,SAADGANVLT
TRBV6-1,.,many,TRBJ2-2,ASKGSNTGELF
TRBV19,.,few,TRBJ2-5,ASSYGSLETQY
TRBV20-1,TRBD2,many,TRBJ2-1,SARDRREAHNEQF
TRBV24-1,TRBD2,.,TRBJ2-1,ATSDISGIGEQF
TRBV10-3,TRBD1,many,TRBJ2-2,AISEWTGEKANTGELF
TRBV11-2,.,many,TRBJ2-1,ASSPLSSYNEQF
TRBV29-1,.,many,TRBJ2-3,SVERTDTQY
TRBV19,TRBD2,many,TRBJ2-1,ASSITSVGANNEQF
TRBV11-2,.,many,TRBJ2-7,ASSLAFSVGYEQY
TRBV28,.,medium-sized,TRBJ2-1,ASTARDEQF
TRBV11-2,TRBD1,many,TRBJ2-3,ASSLDRGLTDTQY
TRBV10-2,TRBD1,many,TRBJ1-5,ASSEKGARNQPQH
TRBV2,TRBD2,.,TRBJ2-1,TGSGLAGVVNEQF
TRBV5-6,TRBD1,many,TRBJ1-6,ASSPDRGINNSPLH
TRBV5-1,.,many,TRBJ2-7,ASSWTSSTYEQY
TRBV19,.,.,TRBJ1-4,ACRGTSATNEKLF
TRBV18,TRBD1,many,TRBJ2-1,ASSPPQGARGGSSYNEQF
TRBV5-4,TRBD2,few,TRBJ2-1,ASSMRRGGHNEQF
TRBV6-1,.,many,TRBJ2-7,ASTGISYEQY